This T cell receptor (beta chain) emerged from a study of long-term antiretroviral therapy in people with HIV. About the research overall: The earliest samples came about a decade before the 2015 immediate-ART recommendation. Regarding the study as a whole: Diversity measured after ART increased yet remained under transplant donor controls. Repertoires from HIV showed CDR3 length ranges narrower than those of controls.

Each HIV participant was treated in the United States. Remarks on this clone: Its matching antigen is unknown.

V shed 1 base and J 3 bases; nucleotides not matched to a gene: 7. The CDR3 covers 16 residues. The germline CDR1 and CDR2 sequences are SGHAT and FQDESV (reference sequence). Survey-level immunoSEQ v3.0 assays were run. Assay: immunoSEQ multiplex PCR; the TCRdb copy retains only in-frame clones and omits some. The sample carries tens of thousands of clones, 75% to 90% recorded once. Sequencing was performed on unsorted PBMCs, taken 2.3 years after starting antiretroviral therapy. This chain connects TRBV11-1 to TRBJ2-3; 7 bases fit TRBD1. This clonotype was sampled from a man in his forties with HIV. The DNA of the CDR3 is TGTGCCAGCAGCTTAGGACAGGGCTTTTCTACAGATACGCAGTATTTT. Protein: CASSLGQGFSTDTQYF.